This T cell receptor beta chain was sequenced for a study of blood T cell repertoires in COVID-19. Produced via immunoSEQ multiplex PCR; TCRdb's table is partial and in-frame only. This sample has around 220,000 clones; nearly 90% occur once, and the top ten carry about 2.1%. The CDR3 runs to 18 residues. The germline V gene encodes CDR1 LNHDA and CDR2 SQIVND (reference sequence). Trimming removed 3 bases from V and 0 bases from J, with 15 bases in between. The chain uses TRBV19 and TRBJ2-6, with a possible D match to TRBD1 (6 bases). This receptor was identified in a woman aged 35 to 49 who had recovered from COVID-19. What was sequenced was peripheral blood. CDR3 sequence: CASSIGGRGRSGANVLTF. The DNA of the CDR3 is TGTGCCAGTAGTATTGGCGGCAGGGGACGCTCTGGGGCCAACGTCCTGACTTTC.